This T cell receptor beta chain stems from a study of OX40 agonist ivuxolimab in advanced cancers. In germline, CDR1 is SNHLY, CDR2 FYNNEI. The CDR3 covers 15 residues. The V gene end was trimmed by 4 bases and the J gene end by 7 bases; junction bases not matched to a gene: 8. The data were produced by immunoSEQ multiplex PCR, yet TCRdb's version contains in-frame clones alone and is incomplete. The sample records some 94,000 clones, more than 85% being singletons. The clonotype comes from an adult with an advanced solid tumor such as melanoma, head and neck, liver or kidney cancer. The rearrangement joins TRBV2 to TRBJ2-1, with 9 bases identical to TRBD1. Sequences were derived from CD4+ or CD8+ T cells sorted from blood, sampled in a trial of the OX40 agonist ivuxolimab. The CDR3 DNA is TGTGCCAGCAGTGCCGGGACAGGGACGATGAATGAGCAGTTCTTC. Translated, it gives CASSAGTGTMNEQFF.